In its sample, the clone carrying this T cell receptor (beta chain) was seen once. These data come from a study of radiation and T cells in renal cell carcinoma. The time point denotes: blood 2 weeks post-SBRT. Noted treatment: 15 Gy SBRT to primary tumor, nephrectomy 4 weeks later. V gave up 7 bases and J gave up 6 bases, with 15 bases separating them. This CDR3 spans 12 amino acids. The germline V gene has CDR1 SQVTM and CDR2 ANQGSEA. The method was immunoSEQ multiplex PCR; TCRdb's version includes in-frame clones alone and lacks a portion of them. The sample carries about 47,000 clones, roughly 78% recorded once.

The specimen was blood, collected from a patient whose treatment included radiotherapy and nephrectomy. The TCR comes from a woman aged 70-85 years with renal cell carcinoma. The chain employs TRBV29-1 and TRBJ1-1; D possibly corresponds to TRBD1 (5 bases). CDR3: CSALGPGAEAFF. CDR3 nucleotides: TGCAGCGCCCTGGGGCCTGGGGCTGAAGCTTTCTTT.